This TCR beta chain stems from a study of patients and donors after allogeneic stem cell transplantation. This clonotype was counted between two and nine times. V gave up 7 bases and J gave up 5 bases; unmatched junction bases: 12. Per germline, CDR1 SQVTM and CDR2 ANQGSEA. This CDR3 contains 14 residues. One entry per CDR3 protein, called by TCRdb with MiXCR from the RT-PCR reads. In the table there are hundreds of thousands of distinct CDR3 sequences, roughly 16% of which are singletons. The V gene is TRBV29-1, the J gene TRBJ2-5; 8 positions match TRBD2. The sequence was obtained from a human donor who was either an allogeneic HSCT recipient or a stem cell or donor lymphocyte infusion donor (not recorded which). It is not recorded whose cells these are; they may come from a transplant donor. Sequencing was performed on blood, either unsorted or a sorted T cell fraction (not recorded which). The CDR3 loop is CSAATGGGGETQYF. The DNA of the CDR3 is TGCAGCGCCGCGACAGGAGGCGGGGGGGAGACCCAGTACTTC.